A single sample is the source of the 18 T cell receptor beta chains below, sequenced in a study of T-cell reconstitution after alpha-beta-depleted transplantation in children. Using unique molecular identifiers, the investigators prepared the TCRbeta library. TCRdb reprocessed the PCR reads via MiXCR and lists one record per CDR3 protein. The sample records some 200,000 distinct CDR3 sequences, approximately 7% being singletons. The sample in question was PBMCs, obtained before TCRalphabeta/CD19-depleted stem cell transplant. The receptors were sampled from a boy aged 2 to 9 with acute lymphoblastic leukemia, due to receive a stem cell transplant.

The chain couples TRBV13 to TRBJ2-7, with D possibly being TRBD1 or TRBD2 (5 bases each). The CDR3 loop spans 15 amino acids. Deletions cut 4 bases from V and 1 base from J, with 14 bases between. In germline, CDR1 is PRHDT, CDR2 FYEKMQ (reference sequence). The CDR3 loop reads CASSSYRDGSYEQYF. In nucleotides, the CDR3 is TGTGCCAGCAGCTCCTACCGGGACGGATCCTACGAGCAGTACTTC.

This clonotype was counted many times. The chain joins TRBV5-6 to TRBJ2-3; 8 nucleotides agree with TRBD1. CDR1 and CDR2 (germline): SGHDT, YYEEEE. The CDR3 has 19 amino acids. After removal of 0 bases from V and 0 bases from J, the junction contained 12 bases not matched to a gene. As DNA, the CDR3 is TGTGCCAGCAGCTTGGCGGGACAGGTATCGATTCCTAGCACAGATACGCAGTATTTT. Amino acids: CASSLAGQVSIPSTDTQYF.

The rearrangement uses TRBV5-1 and TRBJ1-1, with D possibly TRBD1 on 5 matching bases. V dropped 3 bases and J dropped 5 bases, with 14 bases sitting between them. CDR1 is SGHRS, CDR2 YFSETQ, per germline. CDR3 length: 14 amino acids. CDR3 residues: CASSYQGGGTEAFF. In DNA form, the CDR3 reads TGCGCCAGCAGCTATCAGGGCGGGGGAACTGAAGCTTTCTTT. The full variable domain, in which reference TRBV5-1 and TRBJ1-1 provide the parts outside the CDR3, is KAGVTQTPRYLIKTRGQQVTLSCSPISGHRSVSWYQQTPGQGLQFLFEYFSETQRNKGNFPGRFSGRQFSNSRSEMNVSTLELGDSALYLCASSYQGGGTEAFFGQGTRLTVV.

This clonotype was counted at least ten times. V and J are TRBV5-1 and TRBJ1-1, with D perhaps matching TRBD1 (5 bases). Trimming left V 8 bases short and J 0 bases short, with 17 bases between. Germline V gene data show CDR1 as SGHRS and CDR2 as YFSETQ. The CDR3 contains 15 residues. CDR3 sequence reads: CASPIRQLMNTEAFF. The CDR3, as DNA: TGCGCCAGTCCCATACGACAGCTCATGAACACTGAAGCTTTCTTT. Full variable domain (rest looked up from reference TRBV5-1 and TRBJ1-1): KAGVTQTPRYLIKTRGQQVTLSCSPISGHRSVSWYQQTPGQGLQFLFEYFSETQRNKGNFPGRFSGRQFSNSRSEMNVSTLELGDSALYLCASPIRQLMNTEAFFGQGTRLTVV.

This clonotype was detected many times. V and J are TRBV29-1 and TRBJ2-3; no clear D. Per the germline V gene, CDR1 is SQVTM and CDR2 is ANQGSEA. The CDR3 has 13 residues. The ends were cut back, 3 bases at V and 3 bases at J, with 10 bases in the middle. CDR3 residues: CSVDIQATDTQYF. The CDR3 DNA sequence: TGCAGCGTTGATATCCAGGCGACAGATACGCAGTATTTT.

This clonotype was recorded at least ten times. The V gene is TRBV27, the J gene TRBJ2-1, with D unresolved. The germline gives CDR1 MNHEY, CDR2 SMNVEV (reference sequence). Trimming removed 0 bases at V and 6 bases at J, with 6 bases between. The CDR3 has 13 amino acids. The CDR3 here is CASSLSVTNEQFF. In DNA, the CDR3 is TGTGCCAGCAGTTTATCAGTCACCAATGAGCAGTTCTTC.

This clonotype has ten or more counts. The rearrangement links TRBV28 to TRBJ2-2, with TRBD1 matching over 9 bases. The V segment lost 7 bases and the J segment 5 bases; nucleotides outside the gene matches: 8. The CDR3 covers 15 residues. Germline CDR1 is MDHEN and CDR2 is SYDVKM. The CDR3 DNA reads as TGTGCCAGCATCGGACAGGGGCTGGGAACCGGGGAGCTGTTTTTT. Its translation is CASIGQGLGTGELFF.

This clonotype has a count of ten or more. This rearrangement joins TRBV5-4 to TRBJ2-2; TRBD2 agrees at 10 bases. The CDR3 is made up of 17 amino acids. The V gene end was trimmed by 4 bases and the J gene end by 5 bases; junction bases not matched to a gene: 11. From germline, CDR1 is SGHNT and CDR2 YYREEE (reference sequence). CDR3: CASSPGTSGISTGELFF. The CDR3, as DNA: TGTGCCAGCAGCCCTGGAACTAGCGGGATATCTACCGGGGAGCTGTTTTTT. The full variable domain, rest sourced from reference TRBV5-4 and TRBJ2-2, is ETGVTQSPTHLIKTRGQQVTLRCSSQSGHNTVSWYQQALGQGPQFIFQYYREEENGRGNFPPRFSGLQFPNYSSELNVNALELDDSALYLCASSPGTSGISTGELFFGEGSRLTVL.

This clonotype was detected only a few times. The rearrangement links TRBV5-1 to TRBJ1-2, with D perhaps TRBD1 (5 bases). Germline assignment: CDR1 SGHRS and CDR2 YFSETQ. This CDR3 comprises 12 residues. The germline V and J ends were trimmed by 4 bases and 7 bases, with 11 bases remaining between them. The CDR3 DNA follows: TGCGCCAGCAGCCAGGCCGGGGGTGGCTACACCTTC. Its translation: CASSQAGGGYTF.

At least ten counts were recorded for this clonotype. This chain uses TRBV27 with TRBJ1-5, with D hard to call. The CDR3 sequence is 15 residues long. The V and J ends lost 0 bases and 1 base respectively, with 7 bases between them. The germline gives CDR1 MNHEY, CDR2 SMNVEV (reference sequence). In nucleotides, the CDR3 is TGTGCCAGCAGTTTATCAGGTGGGAGCAATCAGCCCCAGCATTTT. It specifies CASSLSGGSNQPQHF.

The chain employs TRBV6-2 or TRBV6-3 and TRBJ2-7, with D possibly matching TRBD2 (6 bases). V dropped 0 bases and J dropped 3 bases, with 18 bases sitting between them. Germline V gene sequence: CDR1 MNHEY, CDR2 SVGEGT. The length of the CDR3 is 17 residues. For the CDR3, the DNA is TGTGCCAGCAGTTACTCTCTCCCCCTCGGGGAGGACTACGAGCAGTACTTC. It is translated as CASSYSLPLGEDYEQYF.

The chain carries TRBV5-4 and TRBJ1-1; D may be TRBD1 (6 bases). Trimming cost V 1 base and J 4 bases, with 14 bases left between them. Germline CDR1 reads SGHNT; CDR2 reads YYREEE (reference sequence). The length of the CDR3 is 15 residues. In DNA form, the CDR3 reads TGTGCCAGCAGCTTGCCACAGGGTCAAGTCACTGAAGCTTTCTTT. This sequence encodes CASSLPQGQVTEAFF.

This clonotype has at least ten counts. The chain is built from TRBV18 and TRBJ2-2; D gene unclear. Germline V gene data show CDR1 as KGHSH and CDR2 as LQKENI. The V end was cut by 1 base, the J end by 2 bases, with 11 bases between. This CDR3 contains 16 residues. CDR3 nucleotide sequence: TGTGCCAGCTCACCACGCGTGGGTGCTAACACCGGGGAGCTGTTTTTT. As protein: CASSPRVGANTGELFF. Using reference TRBV18 and TRBJ2-2 for the parts outside the CDR3, the full variable domain is NAGVMQNPRHLVRRRGQEARLRCSPMKGHSHVYWYRQLPEEGLKFMVYLQKENIIDESGMPKERFSAEFPKEGPSILRIQQVVRGDSAAYFCASSPRVGANTGELFFGEGSRLTVL.

At least ten counts were recorded for this clonotype. The chain couples TRBV9 to TRBJ2-1; 8 positions match TRBD2. The V gene end was trimmed by 1 base and the J gene end by 4 bases; junction bases not matched to a gene: 4. Germline V lookup: CDR1 SGDLS, CDR2 YYNGEE. CDR3 length: 15 residues. The CDR3 reads CASSVRAGAYNEQFF. The CDR3 DNA sequence: TGTGCCAGCAGCGTAAGAGCGGGAGCATACAATGAGCAGTTCTTC.

This clonotype has at least ten counts. The V call is TRBV3-1, the J call TRBJ2-4; 8 bases are shared with TRBD1. Germline CDR1 reads LGHDT; CDR2 reads YNNKEL (reference sequence). The V segment lost 3 bases and the J segment 8 bases; nucleotides outside the gene matches: 0. The CDR3 spans 12 residues. The CDR3 region is CASSQDRDIQYF. CDR3 nucleotide sequence: TGTGCCAGCAGCCAGGACAGGGACATTCAGTACTTC. Supplemented by reference TRBV3-1 and TRBJ2-4, the full variable domain reads DTAVSQTPKYLVTQMGNDKSIKCEQNLGHDTMYWYKQDSKKFLKIMFSYNNKELIINETVPNRFSPKSPDKAHLNLHINSLELGDSAVYFCASSQDRDIQYFGAGTRLSVL.

Notes on this clonotype: A read error may be the cause here, since a much bigger clone is one base away. V and J are TRBV20-1 and TRBJ2-1, with 16 bases identical to TRBD2. The CDR3 runs to 16 residues. Germline CDR1 and CDR2: DFQATT and SNEGSKA (reference sequence). CDR3 DNA: TGCTGTGCTAGAGATAAGGGACTAGCGGGGGGGAATGAGCAGTTCTTC. It encodes CCARDKGLAGGNEQFF.

This clonotype appeared a few times. This chain joins TRBV14 and TRBJ1-4; no definite D call. The germline CDR1 and CDR2 sequences are SGHDN and FVKESK. The length of the CDR3 is 14 residues. Trimming stripped 5 bases from V and 5 bases from J, with 12 bases between. CDR3 nucleotide sequence: TGTGCCAGCAGCAAGTTGCACGCGAATGAAAAACTGTTTTTT. Protein: CASSKLHANEKLFF.

This clonotype showed up many times. V is TRBV4-3 and J is TRBJ2-2, with TRBD1 matching over 10 bases. The CDR3 length is 15 residues. Germline V lookup: CDR1 LGHNA, CDR2 YSLEER. Losses at the gene ends were 0 bases for V and 6 bases for J; bases not matched to a gene: 1. Here the CDR3 DNA reads TGCGCCAGCAGCCAAGAGACAGGGGGCCCCGGGGAGCTGTTTTTT. This translates into CASSQETGGPGELFF.